This T cell receptor (beta chain) was identified in a study of cytomegalovirus exposure and HLA in healthy donors. Germline CDR1 SQVTM, CDR2 ANQGSEA. The length of the CDR3 is 15 residues. Trimming cost V 1 base and J 5 bases, with 17 bases left between them. PCR amplification relied on 60 Vbeta primers (plus 13 Jbeta primers). The data were produced by immunoSEQ multiplex PCR, yet TCRdb's version contains in-frame clones alone and is incomplete. The sample's table shows approximately 50,000 clones. Sequences were obtained from PBMCs. The sequence was obtained from a male donor in good health and CMV-seropositive. This rearrangement joins TRBV29-1 to TRBJ1-2, with D possibly TRBD1 on 5 matching bases. This CDR3 is CSVEAPQGFKYGYTF. Here the CDR3 DNA reads TGCAGCGTTGAAGCCCCCCAGGGTTTTAAATATGGCTACACCTTC.